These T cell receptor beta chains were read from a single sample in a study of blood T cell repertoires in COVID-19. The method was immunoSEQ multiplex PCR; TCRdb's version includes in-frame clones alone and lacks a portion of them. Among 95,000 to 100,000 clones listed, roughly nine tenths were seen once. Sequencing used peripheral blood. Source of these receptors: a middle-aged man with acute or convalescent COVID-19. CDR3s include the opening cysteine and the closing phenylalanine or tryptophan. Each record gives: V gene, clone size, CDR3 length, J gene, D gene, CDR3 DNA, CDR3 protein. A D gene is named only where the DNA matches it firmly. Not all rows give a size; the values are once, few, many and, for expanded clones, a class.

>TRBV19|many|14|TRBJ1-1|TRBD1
TGTGCCAGTATCGCGACAGGGGCGTCCACTGAAGCTTTCTTT
CASIATGASTEAFF
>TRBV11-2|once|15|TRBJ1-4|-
TGTGCCAGCAGCCCACTGGGAGGGGGGAATGAAAAACTGTTTTTT
CASSPLGGGNEKLFF
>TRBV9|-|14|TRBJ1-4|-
TGTGCCAGCAGCGTAGGTCCCTCTGAGCGAAAACTGTTTTTT
CASSVGPSERKLFF
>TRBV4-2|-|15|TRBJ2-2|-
TGTGCCAGCAGCCAGGTACACAAGAACACCGGGGAGCTGTTTTTT
CASSQVHKNTGELFF
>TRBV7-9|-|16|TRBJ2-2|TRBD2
TGTGCCAGCAGCCCTATCACTAGCGACGACACCGGGGAGCTGTTTTTT
CASSPITSDDTGELFF
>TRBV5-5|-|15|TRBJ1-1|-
TGTGCCAGCAGCGTAGGGGGGGGACCCTCGACTGAAGCTTTCTTT
CASSVGGGPSTEAFF
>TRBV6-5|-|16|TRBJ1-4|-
TGTGCCAGCAGTTACTCGGGCTCCGGTACGGGGGAAAAACTGTTTTTT
CASSYSGSGTGEKLFF
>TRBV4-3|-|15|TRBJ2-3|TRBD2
TGCGCCAGCAGCCAGGTCGATACGGGACTAGCTTATCAGTATTTT
CASSQVDTGLAYQYF
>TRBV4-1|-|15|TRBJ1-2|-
TGCGCCAGCAGCCAAGATTTGGTCAGGGCGGATGGCTACACCTTC
CASSQDLVRADGYTF
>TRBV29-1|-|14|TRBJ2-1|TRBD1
TGCAGCGTTGAAGATAGGACAGGGGGCTCTGAGCAGTTCTTC
CSVEDRTGGSEQFF
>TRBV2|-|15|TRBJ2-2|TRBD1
TGTGCCAGCAGAGGACAGGGCACGAACACCGGGGAGCTGTTTTTT
CASRGQGTNTGELFF
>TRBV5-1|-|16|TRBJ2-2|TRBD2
TGCGCCAGCAGCTTGACGGTAGCGGGGAACACCGGGGAGCTGTTTTTT
CASSLTVAGNTGELFF
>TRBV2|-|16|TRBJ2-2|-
TGTGCCAGCAGAAACAACCCGCAGGTTCCCACCGGGGAGCTGTTTTTT
CASRNNPQVPTGELFF
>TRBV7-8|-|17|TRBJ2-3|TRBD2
TGTGCCAGCAGCTTATTGGGCGGGGGGGCGTCCACAGATACGCAGTATTTT
CASSLLGGGASTDTQYF
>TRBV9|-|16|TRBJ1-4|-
TGTGCCAGCAGCAAATCCAGTGGACAGATAAATGAAAAACTGTTTTTT
CASSKSSGQINEKLFF
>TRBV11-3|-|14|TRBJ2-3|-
TGTGCCAGCACCCTGGGGGCAGAGACAGATACGCAGTATTTT
CASTLGAETDTQYF
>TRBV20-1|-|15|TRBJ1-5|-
TGCAGTGCTAGTCGTTCAGGGAATAGCAATCAGCCCCAGCATTTT
CSASRSGNSNQPQHF
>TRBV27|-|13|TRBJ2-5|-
TGTGCCAGCAGTTTCAGGCTCAGGGGGACCCAGTACTTC
CASSFRLRGTQYF
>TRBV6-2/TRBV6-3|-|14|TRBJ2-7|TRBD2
TGTGCCAGCAGCCCCAGCGGGGGTTTGAGGGAGCAGTACTTC
CASSPSGGLREQYF
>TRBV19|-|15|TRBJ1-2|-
TGTGCCAGTAGTCGCACCGGGACACAAGGTAGTGGCTACACCTTC
CASSRTGTQGSGYTF
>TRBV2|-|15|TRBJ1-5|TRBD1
TGTGCCAGCAGTGAGGGGACAGGGGGCCATCAGCCCCAGCATTTT
CASSEGTGGHQPQHF
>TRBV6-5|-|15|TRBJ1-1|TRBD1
TGTGCCAGCAGTTCCCGGACAGGGGCAGGAACTGAAGCTTTCTTT
CASSSRTGAGTEAFF
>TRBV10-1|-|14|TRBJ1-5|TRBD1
TGCGCCAGCAGTTCGGGACAGGGTAATCAGCCCCAGCATTTT
CASSSGQGNQPQHF
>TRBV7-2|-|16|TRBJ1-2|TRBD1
TGTGCCAGCAGCTTAGTAATTGGGGTTCTAGGGGGCGGCTACACCTTC
CASSLVIGVLGGGYTF
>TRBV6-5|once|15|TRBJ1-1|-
TGTGCCAGCAGTCGGAGTACAGGGACGAACACTGAAGCTTTCTTT
CASSRSTGTNTEAFF
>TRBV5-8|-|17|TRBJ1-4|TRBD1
TGTGCCAGCAGCTCCGGGACAGGGGGCGTAGCTAATGAAAAACTGTTTTTT
CASSSGTGGVANEKLFF
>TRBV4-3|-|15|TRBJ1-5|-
TGCGCCAGCAGACGGGACACGACCAGCAATCAGCCCCAGCATTTT
CASRRDTTSNQPQHF
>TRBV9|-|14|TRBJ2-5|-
TGTGCCAGCACTTCCGCGGTGAGGGGGGAGACCCAGTACTTC
CASTSAVRGETQYF
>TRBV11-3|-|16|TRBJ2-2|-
TGTGCCAGCAGCTTAGGTACAGGGCCCGACACCGGGGAGCTGTTTTTT
CASSLGTGPDTGELFF
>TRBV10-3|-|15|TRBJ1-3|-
TGTGCCATCAGTAGGGACATCCACTCTGGAAACACCATATATTTT
CAISRDIHSGNTIYF
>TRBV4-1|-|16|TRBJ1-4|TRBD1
TGCGCCAGCAGCCAGACGGGACAGAGTCATAATGAAAAACTGTTTTTT
CASSQTGQSHNEKLFF
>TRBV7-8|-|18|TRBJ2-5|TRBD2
TGTGCCAGCAGCTTAGAGGAGGCTAGCGGGGGGTTACAAGAGACCCAGTACTTC
CASSLEEASGGLQETQYF
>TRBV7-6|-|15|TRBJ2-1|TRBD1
TGTGCCAGCAGCTCAGGACAGGGGATGAACAATGAGCAGTTCTTC
CASSSGQGMNNEQFF
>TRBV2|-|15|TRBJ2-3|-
TGTGCCAGCAGTCCAGCCGGGAGTTCAGGAGATACGCAGTATTTT
CASSPAGSSGDTQYF
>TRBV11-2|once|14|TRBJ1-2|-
TGTGCCAGCAGCTTAGAGGAGAGAACGAAGGGCTACACCTTC
CASSLEERTKGYTF
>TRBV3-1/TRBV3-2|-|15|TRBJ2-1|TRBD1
TGTGCCAGCAGCCCCAGGGGAGACAGGGGACATGAGCAGTTCTTC
CASSPRGDRGHEQFF
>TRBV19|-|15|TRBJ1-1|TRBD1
TGTGCCAGTAGTCTAGGACAGGGTGGTAACACTGAAGCTTTCTTT
CASSLGQGGNTEAFF
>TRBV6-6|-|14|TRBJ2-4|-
TGTGCCAGCACCGTTGGGGGGGCCAAAAACATTCAGTACTTC
CASTVGGAKNIQYF
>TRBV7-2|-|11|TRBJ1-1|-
TGTGCCAGCAGCCTCCGGGGGGGGGCTTTCTTT
CASSLRGGAFF
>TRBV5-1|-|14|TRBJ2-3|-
TGCGCCAGCAGCTTGGAGGGAGCCGGAGGTACGCAGTATTTT
CASSLEGAGGTQYF
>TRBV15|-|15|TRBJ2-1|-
TGTGCCACCAGCACCGGGACTGGACGAAACAATGAGCAGTTCTTC
CATSTGTGRNNEQFF
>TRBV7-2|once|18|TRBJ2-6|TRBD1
TGTGCCAGCAGCTTAGGGCCGGGACAGGCTTCCGGGGCCAACGTCCTGACTTTC
CASSLGPGQASGANVLTF
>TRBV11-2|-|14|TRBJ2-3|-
TGTGCCAGCAGCCCGAGGGCTGGGACAGATACGCAGTATTTT
CASSPRAGTDTQYF
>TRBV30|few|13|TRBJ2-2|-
TGTGCCGGCCTAGATGGTTTAACCGGGGAGCTGTTTTTT
CAGLDGLTGELFF
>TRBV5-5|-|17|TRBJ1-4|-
TGTGCCAGCAGCTTAAGCTTAGGGGCAGGAACTAATGAAAAACTGTTTTTT
CASSLSLGAGTNEKLFF
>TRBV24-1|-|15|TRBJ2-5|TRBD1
TGTGCCACCAGTGATTCCGGACAGGGAAGAGAGACCCAGTACTTC
CATSDSGQGRETQYF
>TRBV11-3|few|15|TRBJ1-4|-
TGTGCCAGCAGTCGACAGGAAGCAACTAATGAAAAACTGTTTTTT
CASSRQEATNEKLFF
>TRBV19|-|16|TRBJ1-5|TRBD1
TGTGCCACCTCGGGACAGGGGATGAGAGGCAATCAGCCCCAGCATTTT
CATSGQGMRGNQPQHF
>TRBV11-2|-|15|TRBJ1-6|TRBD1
TGTGCCAGCAGCTCGACGGCAGGGGGTAATTCACCCCTCCACTTT
CASSSTAGGNSPLHF
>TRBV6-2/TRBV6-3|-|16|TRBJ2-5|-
TGTGCCAGCAGTCGGGTCGGTCTGTCGGCCAAAGAGACCCAGTACTTC
CASSRVGLSAKETQYF
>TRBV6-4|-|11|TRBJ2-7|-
TGTGCCAGCAGTCCCCCCGGCGAGCAGTACTTC
CASSPPGEQYF
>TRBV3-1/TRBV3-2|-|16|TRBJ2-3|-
TGTGCCAGCAGCTACTGGGGCTCGGGTGTGGAAGATACGCAGTATTTT
CASSYWGSGVEDTQYF
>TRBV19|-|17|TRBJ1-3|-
TGTGCCAGTAACGAGCAGCCGGTGGCCGGCGGGGGAAACACCATATATTTT
CASNEQPVAGGGNTIYF
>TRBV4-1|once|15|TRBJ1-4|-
TGCGCCAGCAGCCAAGATCCCGGGATAAATGAAAAACTGTTTTTT
CASSQDPGINEKLFF
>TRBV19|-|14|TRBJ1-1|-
TGTGCCAGTAGTACTTGGACAGCGGGGACTGAAGCTTTCTTT
CASSTWTAGTEAFF